Shown below are 2 T cell receptor beta chains from a single sample sequenced in a study of vaccination and CD4 T cells after COVID-19. The time point was: late sampling 161 to 241 days after vaccination in a few convalescent patients. Treatment specified: approximately 11-day PBMC culture with coronavirus spike peptide pools or control peptides (ViraFEST assay). These receptors' targets are unknown. Cultured CD4+ T cells had their DNA profiled by the Oncomine TCR Beta short-read assay. TCRdb reprocessed the PCR reads via MiXCR and lists one record per CDR3 protein. The sample has approximately 22,000 distinct CDR3 sequences; approximately 33% are singletons. The sequencing used CD4+ T cells from blood, cultured in vitro, collected about 7 months after SARS-CoV-2 vaccination. The receptors derive from a human donor who had recovered from COVID-19.

The chain uses TRBV19 and TRBJ1-5, with D unresolved. The CDR3 sequence is 13 residues long. Trimming removed 3 bases at V and 4 bases at J, with 7 bases between. The germline CDR1 and CDR2 sequences are LNHDA and SQIVND (reference sequence). CDR3 nucleotides: TGTGCCAGTAGTATCGAGTCGAATCAGCCCCAGCATTTT. Translation gives CASSIESNQPQHF. Full variable domain (rest looked up from reference TRBV19 and TRBJ1-5): DGGITQSPKYLFRKEGQNVTLSCEQNLNHDAMYWYRQDPGQGLRLIYYSQIVNDFQKGDIAEGYSVSREKKESFPLTVTSAQKNPTAFYLCASSIESNQPQHFGDGTRLSIL.

V gene TRBV19 combines with J gene TRBJ2-4, with a tentative D call TRBD1 (6 bases). V lost 4 bases and J lost 2, with 12 bases in between. The CDR3 contains 15 residues. CDR1 and CDR2 (germline): LNHDA, SQIVND (reference sequence). The CDR3 bases are TGTGCCAGTAGTACTATACAGGGTTCCAAAAACATTCAGTACTTC. This codes for CASSTIQGSKNIQYF.